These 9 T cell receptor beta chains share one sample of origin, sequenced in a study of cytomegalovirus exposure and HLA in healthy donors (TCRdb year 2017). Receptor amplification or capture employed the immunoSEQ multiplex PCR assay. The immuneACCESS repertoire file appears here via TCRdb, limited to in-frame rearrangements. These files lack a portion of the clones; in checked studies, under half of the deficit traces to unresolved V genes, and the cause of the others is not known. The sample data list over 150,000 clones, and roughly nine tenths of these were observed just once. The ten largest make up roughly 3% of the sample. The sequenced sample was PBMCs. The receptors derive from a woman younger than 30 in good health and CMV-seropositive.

Here the CDR3 DNA reads TGTGCCAGCACGGGACAAGGGAGCTCCTACAATGAGCAGTTCTTC. Its protein is CASTGQGSSYNEQFF. This sequence joins TRBV7-2 and TRBJ2-1; D is perhaps TRBD1 (6 bases). The CDR3 totals 15 residues. In germline, CDR1 is SGHTA, CDR2 FQGNSA. Trimming cost V 7 bases and J 0 bases, with 13 bases left between them.

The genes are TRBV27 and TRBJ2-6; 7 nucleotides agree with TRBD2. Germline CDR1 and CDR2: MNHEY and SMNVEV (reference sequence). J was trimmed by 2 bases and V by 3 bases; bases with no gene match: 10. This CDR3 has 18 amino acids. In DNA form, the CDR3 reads TGTGCCAGCAGTTTGGGGCTGGGAGGGGAGACTGGGGCCAACGTCCTGACTTTC. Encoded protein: CASSLGLGGETGANVLTF.

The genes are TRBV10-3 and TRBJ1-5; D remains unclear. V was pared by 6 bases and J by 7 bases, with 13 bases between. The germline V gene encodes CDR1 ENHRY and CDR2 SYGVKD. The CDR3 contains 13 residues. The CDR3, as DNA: TGTGCCATCAGCGACTTAGAAACCCAGCCCCAGCATTTT. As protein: CAISDLETQPQHF.

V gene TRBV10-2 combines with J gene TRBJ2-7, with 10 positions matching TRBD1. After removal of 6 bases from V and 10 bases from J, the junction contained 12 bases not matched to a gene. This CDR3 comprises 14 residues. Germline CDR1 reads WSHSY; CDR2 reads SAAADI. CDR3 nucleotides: TGCGCCAGCAGAAACCTCGGGGACAGGGGTATTCAGTACTTC. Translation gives CASRNLGDRGIQYF.

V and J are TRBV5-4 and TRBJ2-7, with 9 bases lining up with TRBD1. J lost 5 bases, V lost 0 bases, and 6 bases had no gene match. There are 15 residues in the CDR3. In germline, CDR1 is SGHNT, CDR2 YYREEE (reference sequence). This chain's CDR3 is CASSLAGTGLHEQYF. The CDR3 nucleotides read TGTGCCAGCAGCTTGGCCGGGACAGGGTTGCACGAGCAGTACTTC.

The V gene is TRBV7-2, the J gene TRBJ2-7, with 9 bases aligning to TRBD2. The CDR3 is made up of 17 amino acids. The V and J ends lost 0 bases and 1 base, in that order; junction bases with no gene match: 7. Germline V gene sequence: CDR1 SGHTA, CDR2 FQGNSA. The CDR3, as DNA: TGTGCCAGCAGCTTAGCCCCTAGCGGGGCAATATCCTACGAGCAGTACTTC. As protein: CASSLAPSGAISYEQYF.

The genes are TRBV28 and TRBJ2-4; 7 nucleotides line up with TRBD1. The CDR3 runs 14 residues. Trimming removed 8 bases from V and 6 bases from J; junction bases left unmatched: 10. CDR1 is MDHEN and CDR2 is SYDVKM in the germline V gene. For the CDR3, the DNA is TGTGCCAGCCAAAAGTCGGGACAGAGAAACATTCAGTACTTC. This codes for CASQKSGQRNIQYF.

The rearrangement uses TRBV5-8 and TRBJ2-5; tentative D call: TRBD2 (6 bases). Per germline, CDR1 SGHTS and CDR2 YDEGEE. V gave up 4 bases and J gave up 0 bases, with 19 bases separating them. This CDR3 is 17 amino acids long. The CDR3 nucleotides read TGTGCCAGCAGCCCGGGCCTAAGGAGGGGATACCAAGAGACCCAGTACTTC. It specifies CASSPGLRRGYQETQYF.

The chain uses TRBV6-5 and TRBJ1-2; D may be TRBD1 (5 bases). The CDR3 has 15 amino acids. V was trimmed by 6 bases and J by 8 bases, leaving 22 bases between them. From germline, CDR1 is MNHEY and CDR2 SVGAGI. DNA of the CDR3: TGTGCCAGCAGCCCCCTTACCGGTAGGGGAGGCGGCTACACCTTC. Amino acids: CASSPLTGRGGGYTF.